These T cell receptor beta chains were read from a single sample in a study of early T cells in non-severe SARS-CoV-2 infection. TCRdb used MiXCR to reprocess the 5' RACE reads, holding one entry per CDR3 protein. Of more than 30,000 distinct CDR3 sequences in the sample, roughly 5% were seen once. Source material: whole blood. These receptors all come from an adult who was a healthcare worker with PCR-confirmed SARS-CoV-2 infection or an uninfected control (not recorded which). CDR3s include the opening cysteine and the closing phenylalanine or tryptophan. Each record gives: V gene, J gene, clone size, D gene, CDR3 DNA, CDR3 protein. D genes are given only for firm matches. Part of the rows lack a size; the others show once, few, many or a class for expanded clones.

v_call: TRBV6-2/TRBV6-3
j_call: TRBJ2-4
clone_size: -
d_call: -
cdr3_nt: TGTGCCAGCAGTATGGGAATGAGGATCTGGGCCAAAAACATTCAGTACTTC
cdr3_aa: CASSMGMRIWAKNIQYF

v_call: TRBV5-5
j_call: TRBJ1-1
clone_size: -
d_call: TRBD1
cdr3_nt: TGTGCCAGCAGCTTGGGGGACAGGGTGCGCACTGAAGCTTTCTTT
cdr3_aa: CASSLGDRVRTEAFF

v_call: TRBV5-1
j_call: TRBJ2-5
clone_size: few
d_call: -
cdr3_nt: TGCGCCAGCAGCTTGGTCCCAGGGGGAGGAGAGACCCAGTACTTC
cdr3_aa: CASSLVPGGGETQYF

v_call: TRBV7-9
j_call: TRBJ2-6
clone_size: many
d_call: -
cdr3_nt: TGTGCCAGCAGCTTAGCCTCGGGCACCTCTGGGGCCAACGTCCTGACTTTC
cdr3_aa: CASSLASGTSGANVLTF

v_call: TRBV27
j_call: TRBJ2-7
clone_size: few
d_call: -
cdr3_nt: TGTGCCAGCAGTCTTGCGAGGGGGACCTACGAGCAGTACTTC
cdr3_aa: CASSLARGTYEQYF

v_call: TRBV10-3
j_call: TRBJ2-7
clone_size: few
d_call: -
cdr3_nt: TGTGCCATCGGGTCGGGCAGCTTAAGAGCCCACGAGCAGTACTTC
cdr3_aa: CAIGSGSLRAHEQYF

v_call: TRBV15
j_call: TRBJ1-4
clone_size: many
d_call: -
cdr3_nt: TGTGCCACCAGCAGGGAGGGGACGCAGGAAAAACTGTTTTTT
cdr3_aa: CATSREGTQEKLFF

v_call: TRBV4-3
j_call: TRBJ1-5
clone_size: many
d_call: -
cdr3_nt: TGCGCCAGCAGCCAAGATTTACTGAACAATCAGCCCCAGCATTTT
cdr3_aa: CASSQDLLNNQPQHF

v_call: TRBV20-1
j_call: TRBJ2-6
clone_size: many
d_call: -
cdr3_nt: TGCAGTGCTGAAGGAAGATCAGGGGCCAACGTCCTGACTTTC
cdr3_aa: CSAEGRSGANVLTF

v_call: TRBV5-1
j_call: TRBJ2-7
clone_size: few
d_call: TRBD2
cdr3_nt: TGCGCCAGCAGCATCGGGACTAGCGGGAGTTACGAGCAGTACTTC
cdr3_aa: CASSIGTSGSYEQYF

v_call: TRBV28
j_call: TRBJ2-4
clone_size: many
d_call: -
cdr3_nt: TGTGCCAGCATTGGACTAGCCAAAAACATTCAGTACTTC
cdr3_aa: CASIGLAKNIQYF

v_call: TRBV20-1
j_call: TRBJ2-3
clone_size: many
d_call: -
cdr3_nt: TGCAGTGCTGACGGGGGGCCATCGGCCACAGATACGCAGTATTTT
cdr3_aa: CSADGGPSATDTQYF

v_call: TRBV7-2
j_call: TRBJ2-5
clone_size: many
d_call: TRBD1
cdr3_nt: TGTGCCAGCAGCTCAACAGGGGGATGGGAGACCCAGTACTTC
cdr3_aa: CASSSTGGWETQYF

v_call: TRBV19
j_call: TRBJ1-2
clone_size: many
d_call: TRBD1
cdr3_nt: TGTGCCAGTAGGCCGGGACAGGCTACTAACTATGGCTACACCTTC
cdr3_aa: CASRPGQATNYGYTF

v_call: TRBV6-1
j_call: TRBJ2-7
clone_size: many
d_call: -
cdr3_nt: TGTGCCAGCAGTGAACCCCCACTGGAAATCAACGAGCAGTACTTC
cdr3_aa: CASSEPPLEINEQYF

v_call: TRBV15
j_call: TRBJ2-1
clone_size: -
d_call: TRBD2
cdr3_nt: TGTGCCACCAGCACCCTCGGCGGGAGTTCCTACAATGAGCAGTTCTTC
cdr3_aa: CATSTLGGSSYNEQFF

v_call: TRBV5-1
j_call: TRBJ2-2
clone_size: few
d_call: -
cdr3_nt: TGCGCCAGCAGGGAACAAACCGGGGCCGGGGAGCTGTTTTTT
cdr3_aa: CASREQTGAGELFF

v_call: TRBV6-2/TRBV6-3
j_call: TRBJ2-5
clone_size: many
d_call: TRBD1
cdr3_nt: TGTGCCAGCAGTTACCCGACAGGGGGTATTCAAGAGACCCAGTACTTC
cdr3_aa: CASSYPTGGIQETQYF

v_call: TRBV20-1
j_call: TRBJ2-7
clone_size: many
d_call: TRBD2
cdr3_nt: TGCAGTGCTAGAGGTGGAGGGAGGGTCGCTAGCTCCTACGAGCAGTACTTC
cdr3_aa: CSARGGGRVASSYEQYF

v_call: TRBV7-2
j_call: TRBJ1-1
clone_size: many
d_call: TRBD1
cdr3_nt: TGTGCCAGCAGCCTATCCGGGACAGGGGGAACTGAAGCTTTCTTT
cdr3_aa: CASSLSGTGGTEAFF

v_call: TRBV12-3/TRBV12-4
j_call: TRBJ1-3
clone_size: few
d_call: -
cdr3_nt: TGTGCCAGCAAAGCCTCTGGAAACACCATATATTTT
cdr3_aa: CASKASGNTIYF

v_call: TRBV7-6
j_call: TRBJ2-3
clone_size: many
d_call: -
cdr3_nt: TGTGCCAGCAGCTTAGGGCAGGGGATGACAGATACGCAGTATTTT
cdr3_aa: CASSLGQGMTDTQYF